The 23 T cell receptor beta chains below come from one sample, sequenced in a study of T cells in Graves' hyperthyroidism and ophthalmopathy. The source material, RNA transcripts, was used to amplify TCR beta CDR3 regions. A set of HTBI primers served as the primers for a first-round RT-PCR of the TCR CDR3. TCRdb independently ran MiXCR on the multiplex PCR reads; one entry per CDR3 protein. The sample has approximately 420,000 distinct CDR3 sequences, roughly an eighth seen once. Material: blood. Every receptor here comes from a woman younger than 30 with Graves' hyperthyroidism.

This clonotype was seen only a few times. The chain employs TRBV29-1 and TRBJ2-2; TRBD1 might be the D (6 bases). The CDR3 covers 12 residues. Germline lookup yields CDR1 SQVTM and CDR2 ANQGSEA. The CDR3 sequence: CTVVGATGELFF. The CDR3 bases are TGCACCGTGGTGGGGGCGACCGGGGAGCTGTTTTTT.

Many counts were recorded for this clonotype. The V and J genes are TRBV2 and TRBJ2-3; 9 bases align to TRBD2. The length of the CDR3 is 16 residues. Trimming took 7 bases from V and 4 from J; bases not matched to a gene: 12. Germline V lookup: CDR1 SNHLY, CDR2 FYNNEI. CDR3 in DNA: TGTGCCAGCAAAAAAGGAAGGACTAGCGATGCAGATACGCAGTATTTT. This sequence encodes CASKKGRTSDADTQYF. The whole variable domain, filled in from reference TRBV2 and TRBJ2-3, reads EPEVTQTPSHQVTQMGQEVILRCVPISNHLYFYWYRQILGQKVEFLVSFYNNEISEKSEIFDDQFSVERPDGSNFTLKIRSTKLEDSAMYFCASKKGRTSDADTQYFGPGTRLTVL.

This clonotype showed up many times. The chain has TRBV29-1 and TRBJ2-2; TRBD2 agrees at 10 bases. Germline CDR1 and CDR2: SQVTM and ANQGSEA. The CDR3 is 16 amino acids. The V gene end was trimmed by 6 bases and the J gene end by 2 bases; junction bases not matched to a gene: 9. CDR3 sequence: CSVNLAGVPNTGELFF. The CDR3 nucleotides are TGCAGCGTGAACCTAGCGGGAGTCCCCAACACCGGGGAGCTGTTTTTT.

A word on this clonotype: A much larger clone lies a single base off, so this may be a read error. The chain carries TRBV10-3 and TRBJ1-4; TRBD1 is a possible D gene (6 bases). The V gene's germline CDR1 is ENHRY and CDR2 SYGVKD. The CDR3 extends over 13 amino acids. This CDR3 reads CAIKGQGDEELFF. CDR3 coding DNA: TGTGCCATCAAGGGACAAGGCGATGAAGAACTGTTTTTT.

This clonotype was detected only a few times. This chain joins TRBV6-2 or TRBV6-3 and TRBJ2-2; tentative D call: TRBD1 (6 bases). The germline V gene encodes CDR1 MNHEY and CDR2 SVGEGT. This CDR3 comprises 15 residues. With 5 bases removed from V and 1 base from J, the gap between germline ends came to 11 bases. The DNA of the CDR3 is TGTGCCAGCAGTACTGGACAGAGGAACACCGGGGAGCTGTTTTTT. Residues: CASSTGQRNTGELFF.

The CDR3 sequence: CSARDPSGRSSGNIQYF. In DNA, the CDR3 is TGCAGTGCTAGAGACCCGTCCGGGAGATCATCTGGAAACATTCAGTACTTC. The gene calls are TRBV20-1 and TRBJ2-4; D might be TRBD2 (6 bases). The V and J ends lost 0 bases and 6 bases respectively, with 21 bases between them. The CDR3 contains 17 residues. The germline V gene encodes CDR1 DFQATT and CDR2 SNEGSKA (reference sequence).

Ten or more counts support this clonotype. The CDR3 DNA sequence: TGTGCCAGCAGTTTACAGGGTCAGCGGGATACGCAGTATTTT. Its protein product is CASSLQGQRDTQYF. This chain uses TRBV6-5 with TRBJ2-3; possible D gene TRBD1, 6 bases. V was pared by 4 bases and J by 6 bases, with 14 bases between. Germline V gene data show CDR1 as MNHEY and CDR2 as SVGAGI. This CDR3 contains 14 residues.

This chain joins TRBV6-2 or TRBV6-3 and TRBJ1-5; TRBD1 aligns across 7 bases. This CDR3 comprises 18 residues. Germline loops: CDR1 MNHEY, CDR2 SVGEGT. The V and J ends lost 6 bases and 1 base, in that order; junction bases with no gene match: 15. CDR3 DNA sequence: TGTGCCAGCAGAAACAACGTAGCACCGACAGGGAGCAATCAGCCCCAGCATTTT. Translation: CASRNNVAPTGSNQPQHF.

This clonotype was seen many times. The V call is TRBV5-1, the J call TRBJ1-3; the D gene is possibly TRBD1 (6 bases). The CDR3 runs to 16 residues. The germline CDR1 and CDR2 sequences are SGHRS and YFSETQ. V was clipped by 4 bases and J by 2 bases, with 16 bases between them. This CDR3 is CASSGNRDGAGNTIYF. As DNA, the CDR3 is TGCGCCAGCAGCGGAAACAGGGACGGGGCTGGAAACACCATATATTTT. Looking up the rest from reference TRBV5-1 and TRBJ1-3 gives the full variable domain: KAGVTQTPRYLIKTRGQQVTLSCSPISGHRSVSWYQQTPGQGLQFLFEYFSETQRNKGNFPGRFSGRQFSNSRSEMNVSTLELGDSALYLCASSGNRDGAGNTIYFGEGSWLTVV.

This clonotype was seen at least ten times. The rearrangement links TRBV7-8 to TRBJ2-3; 7 bases map to TRBD2. Germline trimming cut 4 bases from V and 2 bases from J; bases unmatched to any gene: 9. The CDR3 loop spans 16 amino acids. Germline V gene data show CDR1 as SGHVS and CDR2 as FQNEAQ. CDR3 in DNA: TGTGCCAGCAGCTCCGTCGCGGGAGTGGTCACAGATACGCAGTATTTT. Encoded protein: CASSSVAGVVTDTQYF.

A few counts support this clonotype. This sequence joins TRBV6-2 or TRBV6-3 and TRBJ2-1; 9 positions match TRBD2. This CDR3 spans 19 amino acids. V gave up 0 bases and J gave up 0 bases; unmatched junction bases: 9. CDR1 and CDR2 from the germline V gene are MNHEY and SVGEGT. The CDR3 region is CASSYSRLAGRSSYNEQFF. The CDR3 DNA reads TGTGCCAGCAGTTACTCTCGGCTAGCGGGGAGGAGCTCCTACAATGAGCAGTTCTTC.

The V gene is TRBV3-1, the J gene TRBJ1-2, with 7 bases aligning to TRBD1. CDR1 and CDR2 (germline): LGHDT, YNNKEL (reference sequence). This CDR3 comprises 15 residues. Germline trimming cut 0 bases from V and 8 bases from J; bases unmatched to any gene: 9. The chain's CDR3 is CASSQEWGTDKGYTF. The CDR3 region has the DNA TGTGCCAGCAGCCAAGAATGGGGGACAGACAAGGGCTACACCTTC.

This clonotype was seen only a few times. The chain uses TRBV30 and TRBJ2-1; maybe TRBD1 (5 bases). This CDR3 region has 14 residues. Trimming cost V 4 bases and J 4 bases, with 14 bases left between them. From germline, CDR1 is GTSNPN and CDR2 SVGIG (reference sequence). CDR3: CAWNRRGLYNEQFF. The CDR3 DNA is TGTGCCTGGAACCGTAGGGGTCTTTACAATGAGCAGTTCTTC.

This clonotype showed up many times. This chain joins TRBV11-2 and TRBJ2-3; 12 bases align to TRBD2. CDR3 length: 18 amino acids. The germline V gene has CDR1 SGHAT and CDR2 FQNNGV. V lost 1 base, J lost 4 bases, and 9 bases stayed unmatched. DNA for the CDR3: TGTGCCAGCAGCTTAGCCCCTAGCGGGAGGGCCGGTGCAGATACGCAGTATTTT. Translating it yields CASSLAPSGRAGADTQYF.

This clonotype was counted only a few times. The chain links TRBV13 to TRBJ2-1, with 9 bases matching TRBD2. Germline-derived CDR1 and CDR2 are PRHDT and FYEKMQ (reference sequence). The CDR3 is 13 amino acids. The junction had 2 bases not matched to a gene; V was cut back by 5 bases and J by 6 bases. The CDR3: CASSAGGPNEQFF. CDR3 sequence (DNA): TGTGCCAGCAGCGCGGGAGGGCCCAATGAGCAGTTCTTC.

This clonotype was seen many times. This chain uses TRBV10-2 with TRBJ2-1, with 12 nucleotides matching TRBD2. There are 14 residues in the CDR3. Germline V gives CDR1 WSHSY, CDR2 SAAADI. J gave up 7 bases and V 6 bases, and 4 bases lay outside the gene matches. The CDR3 sequence: CASRKLAGGNEQFF. The DNA of the CDR3 is TGCGCCAGCAGAAAACTAGCGGGGGGTAATGAGCAGTTCTTC.

This clonotype occurred many times. The chain is built from TRBV3-1 and TRBJ2-1, with D unclear. This CDR3 is built from 11 residues. Trimming stripped 3 bases from V and 6 bases from J, with 3 bases between. Germline CDR1 is LGHDT and CDR2 is YNNKEL (reference sequence). The CDR3 bases are TGTGCCAGCAGCCATGTCAATGAGCAGTTCTTC. Translating it yields CASSHVNEQFF.

In this sample, this clonotype turned up many times. The chain has TRBV28 and TRBJ1-4; no firm D call. With 3 bases removed from V and 7 bases from J, the gap between germline ends came to 12 bases. The germline CDR1 and CDR2 sequences are MDHEN and SYDVKM. CDR3 length equals 14 residues. CDR3 sequence reads: CASSFTPDGEKLFF. DNA for the CDR3: TGTGCCAGCAGTTTCACCCCTGACGGTGAAAAACTGTTTTTT.

V is TRBV20-1 and J is TRBJ2-2; no clear D gene. CDR1 DFQATT and CDR2 SNEGSKA come from the germline V gene (reference sequence). V dropped 3 bases and J dropped 4 bases, with 9 bases sitting between them. The CDR3 is 13 residues long. CDR3 protein: CSARYISTGELFF. The CDR3 nucleotides are TGCAGTGCTAGGTACATCTCCACCGGGGAGCTGTTTTTT.

The rearrangement links TRBV5-8 to TRBJ2-1; 7 bases fit TRBD1. Matching the DNA end better, TRBJ2-7 makes the J call doubtful. From germline, CDR1 is SGHTS and CDR2 YDEGEE. This CDR3 contains 14 residues. The CDR3 protein is CASSRDSTYNEQYF. The CDR3, as DNA: TGTGCCAGCAGCCGGGACAGCACCTACAATGAGCAGTACTTC.

This clonotype was seen at least ten times. The chain uses TRBV27 and TRBJ2-5; TRBD1 aligns across 9 bases. The V gene end was trimmed by 4 bases and the J gene end by 4 bases; junction bases not matched to a gene: 13. The CDR3 contains 17 residues. Germline CDR1 and CDR2: MNHEY and SMNVEV (reference sequence). The CDR3 nucleotides are TGTGCCAGCAGTTCTACAGGGGGCGCGTTTGGGGGAGAGACCCAGTACTTC. Amino acid sequence: CASSSTGGAFGGETQYF.

This clonotype was observed many times. The gene calls are TRBV6-2 or TRBV6-3 and TRBJ1-1, with TRBD1 as a possible D gene (6 bases). From germline, CDR1 is MNHEY and CDR2 SVGEGT. The CDR3 loop spans 14 amino acids. The V gene lost 4 bases and the J gene lost 4 bases, with 13 bases spanning the gap. The CDR3 loop is CASSFRTESTEAFF. The CDR3 bases are TGTGCCAGCAGTTTTCGGACAGAGAGCACTGAAGCTTTCTTT.

This clonotype showed up many times. This sequence joins TRBV28 and TRBJ2-2; D unresolved. V was pared by 6 bases and J by 6 bases, with 8 bases between. This CDR3 has 12 residues. Germline V gene data show CDR1 as MDHEN and CDR2 as SYDVKM. The CDR3 loop reads CASRVLAGELFF. The CDR3 DNA is TGTGCCAGCAGGGTTTTGGCCGGGGAGCTGTTTTTT.